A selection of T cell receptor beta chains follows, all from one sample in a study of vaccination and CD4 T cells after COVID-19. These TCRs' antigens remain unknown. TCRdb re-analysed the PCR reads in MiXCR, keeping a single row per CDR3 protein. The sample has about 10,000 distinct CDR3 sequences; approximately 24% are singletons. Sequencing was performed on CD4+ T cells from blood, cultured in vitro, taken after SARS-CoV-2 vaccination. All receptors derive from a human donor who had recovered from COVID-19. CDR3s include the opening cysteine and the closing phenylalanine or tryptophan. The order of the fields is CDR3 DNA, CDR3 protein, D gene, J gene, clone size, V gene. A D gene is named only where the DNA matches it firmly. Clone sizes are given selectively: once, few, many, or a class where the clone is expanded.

cdr3_nt: TGTGCCAGCAGTTACTCGGGAACAGGGGGCTCTGGAAACACCATATATTTT
cdr3_aa: CASSYSGTGGSGNTIYF
d_call: TRBD1
j_call: TRBJ1-3
clone_size: NA
v_call: TRBV6-5

cdr3_nt: TGCGCCAGCAGCCATGGGCAAGCAACCTACGAGCAGTACTTC
cdr3_aa: CASSHGQATYEQYF
d_call: NA
j_call: TRBJ2-7
clone_size: NA
v_call: TRBV4-1

cdr3_nt: TGCGCCAGCAGCCAAGATCTAGGGGGGGTTAGCGGCTACACCTTC
cdr3_aa: CASSQDLGGVSGYTF
d_call: NA
j_call: TRBJ1-2
clone_size: few
v_call: TRBV4-3

cdr3_nt: TGTGCCAGCAGTAGGGAAGTCGACACTGAAGCTTTCTTT
cdr3_aa: CASSREVDTEAFF
d_call: NA
j_call: TRBJ1-1
clone_size: few
v_call: TRBV6-4

cdr3_nt: TGCGCCAGCAGCCAAGCCGGCCAGACAGGCTATGGCTACACCTTC
cdr3_aa: CASSQAGQTGYGYTF
d_call: NA
j_call: TRBJ1-2
clone_size: NA
v_call: TRBV4-1

cdr3_nt: TGTGCCAGTACCCGGACGGCTAATCAGCCCCAGCATTTT
cdr3_aa: CASTRTANQPQHF
d_call: NA
j_call: TRBJ1-5
clone_size: few
v_call: TRBV19

cdr3_nt: TGCAGTGCTAGTCTGACTAGTGGTCTCACAGATACGCAGTATTTT
cdr3_aa: CSASLTSGLTDTQYF
d_call: NA
j_call: TRBJ2-3
clone_size: few
v_call: TRBV20-1

cdr3_nt: TGCAGTGCTGCTGACAGGGACAATCAGCCCCAGCATTTT
cdr3_aa: CSAADRDNQPQHF
d_call: TRBD1
j_call: TRBJ1-5
clone_size: medium-sized
v_call: TRBV20-1

cdr3_nt: TGTGCCAGCAGCCTAGGTAGTGAAGCTTTCTTT
cdr3_aa: CASSLGSEAFF
d_call: NA
j_call: TRBJ1-1
clone_size: NA
v_call: TRBV6-1

cdr3_nt: TGTGCCAGCAGCCCCTTCCGCGGGGACAGGGCCACCGGGGAGCTGTTTTTT
cdr3_aa: CASSPFRGDRATGELFF
d_call: TRBD1
j_call: TRBJ2-2
clone_size: NA
v_call: TRBV5-8

cdr3_nt: TGTGCCAGCAGTTTGAATCGCTATGGCTACACCTTC
cdr3_aa: CASSLNRYGYTF
d_call: NA
j_call: TRBJ1-2
clone_size: few
v_call: TRBV28

cdr3_nt: TGTGCCAGCTCACCATTTCGTAGGGACGGAGAGACCCAGTACTTC
cdr3_aa: CASSPFRRDGETQYF
d_call: NA
j_call: TRBJ2-5
clone_size: NA
v_call: TRBV18

cdr3_nt: TGTGCCAGCAGCTTAGGACTAGCGGGAGGGCCGGTAGAGACCCAGTACTTC
cdr3_aa: CASSLGLAGGPVETQYF
d_call: TRBD2
j_call: TRBJ2-5
clone_size: few
v_call: TRBV7-9

cdr3_nt: TGTGCCAGCAGTTACCGAGTGGGACTTAACACTGAAGCTTTCTTT
cdr3_aa: CASSYRVGLNTEAFF
d_call: NA
j_call: TRBJ1-1
clone_size: NA
v_call: TRBV6-5

cdr3_nt: TGTGCCAGCAGTTTGAGGGGATACGAGCAGTACTTC
cdr3_aa: CASSLRGYEQYF
d_call: NA
j_call: TRBJ2-7
clone_size: NA
v_call: TRBV12-3/TRBV12-4

cdr3_nt: TGTGCCAGCAGCTCCGGACTGGCGTCCAACGGGGAGCTGTTTTTT
cdr3_aa: CASSSGLASNGELFF
d_call: NA
j_call: TRBJ2-2
clone_size: NA
v_call: TRBV7-9

cdr3_nt: TGTGCCAGCACAGAAATCACTGAAGCTTTCTTT
cdr3_aa: CASTEITEAFF
d_call: NA
j_call: TRBJ1-1
clone_size: few
v_call: TRBV28

cdr3_nt: TGTGCCAGCAGTTCCCAGCGGGAGAGGTACAATGAGCAGTTCTTC
cdr3_aa: CASSSQRERYNEQFF
d_call: TRBD2
j_call: TRBJ2-1
clone_size: few
v_call: TRBV28

cdr3_nt: TGCAGTGCTAGAGATCCGGGGGGGGGCACTGAAGCTTTCTTT
cdr3_aa: CSARDPGGGTEAFF
d_call: NA
j_call: TRBJ1-1
clone_size: NA
v_call: TRBV20-1

cdr3_nt: TGTGCCAGCAACTCCCGGATAGTCTCCTACGAGCAGTACTTC
cdr3_aa: CASNSRIVSYEQYF
d_call: NA
j_call: TRBJ2-7
clone_size: NA
v_call: TRBV5-8

cdr3_nt: TGCAGCGTCGACATTGGACTAGCGGGAGGGAGGGAGATACTCACCGGGGAGCTGTTTTTT
cdr3_aa: CSVDIGLAGGREILTGELFF
d_call: TRBD2
j_call: TRBJ2-2
clone_size: NA
v_call: TRBV29-1

cdr3_nt: TGTGCCAGCAGTTACACGGGACCTGGTACCTCTGGAAACACCATATATTTT
cdr3_aa: CASSYTGPGTSGNTIYF
d_call: NA
j_call: TRBJ1-3
clone_size: few
v_call: TRBV6-5

cdr3_nt: TGCAGTGCTAGAGACTGGAATCAGCCCCAGCATTTT
cdr3_aa: CSARDWNQPQHF
d_call: NA
j_call: TRBJ1-5
clone_size: medium-sized
v_call: TRBV20-1

cdr3_nt: TGTGCCAGCAGCTCGGGACGCCTCCATAGCAATCAGCCCCAGCATTTT
cdr3_aa: CASSSGRLHSNQPQHF
d_call: NA
j_call: TRBJ1-5
clone_size: few
v_call: TRBV7-9

cdr3_nt: TGTGCCAGCAAGGGGGCTGTAAACAATGAGCAGTTCTTC
cdr3_aa: CASKGAVNNEQFF
d_call: TRBD1
j_call: TRBJ2-1
clone_size: NA
v_call: TRBV25-1

cdr3_nt: TGCAGTGCTAGAAAGTTACTGCATCAGCCCCAGCATTTT
cdr3_aa: CSARKLLHQPQHF
d_call: NA
j_call: TRBJ1-5
clone_size: few
v_call: TRBV20-1

cdr3_nt: TGTGCCACCCTAAAGGTGGAAAACTCTGGAAACACCATATATTTT
cdr3_aa: CATLKVENSGNTIYF
d_call: NA
j_call: TRBJ1-3
clone_size: few
v_call: TRBV7-6

cdr3_nt: TGTGCCAGCAGCTTAGCAAGGACTAGCGGAGACAATGAGCAGTTCTTC
cdr3_aa: CASSLARTSGDNEQFF
d_call: TRBD2
j_call: TRBJ2-1
clone_size: few
v_call: TRBV7-2

cdr3_nt: TGTGCCATCAGTGAGGGCCCCCAGGTTTTCCTCAATCAGCCCCAGCATTTT
cdr3_aa: CAISEGPQVFLNQPQHF
d_call: NA
j_call: TRBJ1-5
clone_size: few
v_call: TRBV10-3

cdr3_nt: TGCGCCAGCAGGCAACTAGCGGGAGGGTACAATGAGCAGTTCTTC
cdr3_aa: CASRQLAGGYNEQFF
d_call: TRBD2
j_call: TRBJ2-1
clone_size: few
v_call: TRBV10-2

cdr3_nt: TGCGCCAGTATTAAATTAGGGGAGAACACTGAAGCTTTCTTT
cdr3_aa: CASIKLGENTEAFF
d_call: NA
j_call: TRBJ1-1
clone_size: NA
v_call: TRBV23-1

cdr3_nt: TGTGCCAGCAGTTATCCCGGGTCGCGCGGCTACACCTTC
cdr3_aa: CASSYPGSRGYTF
d_call: NA
j_call: TRBJ1-2
clone_size: NA
v_call: TRBV6-2/TRBV6-3

cdr3_nt: TGCAGTGCCGAGGAGGCAGCGACTTCCTACGAGCAGTACTTC
cdr3_aa: CSAEEAATSYEQYF
d_call: NA
j_call: TRBJ2-7
clone_size: NA
v_call: TRBV20-1

cdr3_nt: TGTGCCAGCAGTTCTAATTCACCCCTCCACTTT
cdr3_aa: CASSSNSPLHF
d_call: NA
j_call: TRBJ1-6
clone_size: few
v_call: TRBV2

cdr3_nt: TGCGCCAGCAGCCCGAGACAGGGGGATAAGCAGTACTTC
cdr3_aa: CASSPRQGDKQYF
d_call: TRBD1
j_call: TRBJ2-7
clone_size: NA
v_call: TRBV4-3

cdr3_nt: TGTGCCAGCAGAGCTGGGGGACAGGCTAATTCACCCCTCCACTTT
cdr3_aa: CASRAGGQANSPLHF
d_call: TRBD1
j_call: TRBJ1-6
clone_size: few
v_call: TRBV28

cdr3_nt: TGTGCCAGCTCACCCGCAGGACAATCAGGCCGCTCCTATAATTCACCCCTCCACTTT
cdr3_aa: CASSPAGQSGRSYNSPLHF
d_call: NA
j_call: TRBJ1-6
clone_size: few
v_call: TRBV18

cdr3_nt: TGCAGTGCACGGAGGTCAGGCATCAATTCACCCCTCCACTTT
cdr3_aa: CSARRSGINSPLHF
d_call: NA
j_call: TRBJ1-6
clone_size: NA
v_call: TRBV20-1

cdr3_nt: TGTGCCAGCAGCTTAGCCAGAGCCTACGAGCAGTACTTC
cdr3_aa: CASSLARAYEQYF
d_call: NA
j_call: TRBJ2-7
clone_size: NA
v_call: TRBV7-2

cdr3_nt: TGTGCCAGTAGTTTCGGACGCTATAATTCACCCCTCCACTTT
cdr3_aa: CASSFGRYNSPLHF
d_call: NA
j_call: TRBJ1-6
clone_size: NA
v_call: TRBV19

cdr3_nt: TGCAGTGCCCCCTTAGGGGGCGGTGGGGCCAACGTCCTGACTTTC
cdr3_aa: CSAPLGGGGANVLTF
d_call: TRBD1
j_call: TRBJ2-6
clone_size: few
v_call: TRBV20-1

cdr3_nt: TGTGCCAGCAGCTTAGCGGACAATTATTCACCCCTCCACTTT
cdr3_aa: CASSLADNYSPLHF
d_call: NA
j_call: TRBJ1-6
clone_size: few
v_call: TRBV7-2

cdr3_nt: TGTGCCAGCAGTTTGGTGGTAGGGACTGTCTATGGCTACACCTTC
cdr3_aa: CASSLVVGTVYGYTF
d_call: NA
j_call: TRBJ1-2
clone_size: few
v_call: TRBV27

cdr3_nt: TGTGCCAGCAGTCCCCGACAGGGCGGGCGCGGCTACACCTTC
cdr3_aa: CASSPRQGGRGYTF
d_call: TRBD1
j_call: TRBJ1-2
clone_size: medium-sized
v_call: TRBV6-1

cdr3_nt: TGTGCCAGCAGCTTAGATCGGGCCTCCGTACAGACCCAGTACTTC
cdr3_aa: CASSLDRASVQTQYF
d_call: NA
j_call: TRBJ2-5
clone_size: few
v_call: TRBV11-2

cdr3_nt: TGTGCCAGCAGCTTAAGTAGAGAACGCAATCAGCCCCAGCATTTT
cdr3_aa: CASSLSRERNQPQHF
d_call: NA
j_call: TRBJ1-5
clone_size: NA
v_call: TRBV7-8

cdr3_nt: TGTGCCAGCAGCTACCCCGGACAGGGCATGTTTTTT
cdr3_aa: CASSYPGQGMFF
d_call: TRBD1
j_call: TRBJ1-4
clone_size: NA
v_call: TRBV7-2

cdr3_nt: TGTGCCAGCAGTTACACCCTAGGACTCCCCGCCGGGGAGCTGTTTTTT
cdr3_aa: CASSYTLGLPAGELFF
d_call: NA
j_call: TRBJ2-2
clone_size: NA
v_call: TRBV6-2/TRBV6-3

cdr3_nt: TGTGCCAGCAGCTCCAGGGGGCGGGAGGCCACAGATACGCAGTATTTT
cdr3_aa: CASSSRGREATDTQYF
d_call: NA
j_call: TRBJ2-3
clone_size: few
v_call: TRBV11-3